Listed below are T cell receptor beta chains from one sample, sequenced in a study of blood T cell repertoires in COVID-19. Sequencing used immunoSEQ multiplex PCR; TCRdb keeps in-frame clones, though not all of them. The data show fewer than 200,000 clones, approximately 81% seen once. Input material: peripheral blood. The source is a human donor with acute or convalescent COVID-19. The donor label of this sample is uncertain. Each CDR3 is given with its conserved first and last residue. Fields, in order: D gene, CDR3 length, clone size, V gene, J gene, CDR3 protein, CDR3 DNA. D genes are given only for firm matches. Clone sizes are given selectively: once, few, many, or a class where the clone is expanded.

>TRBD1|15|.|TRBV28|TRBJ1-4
CASSLLGTEGEKLFF
TGTGCCAGCAGTTTACTCGGGACAGAGGGTGAAAAACTGTTTTTT
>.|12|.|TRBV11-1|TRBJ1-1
CASSLDRNEAFF
TGTGCCAGCAGCTTAGACAGGAATGAAGCTTTCTTT
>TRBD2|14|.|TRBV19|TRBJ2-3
CASRFGLEGDTQYF
TGTGCCAGTCGGTTCGGACTAGAGGGAGATACGCAGTATTTT
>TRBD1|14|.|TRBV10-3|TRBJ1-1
CAISEAGTGGLAFF
TGTGCCATCAGTGAGGCCGGGACAGGGGGCTTAGCTTTCTTT
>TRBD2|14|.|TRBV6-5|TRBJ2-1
CASQLAGGYNEQFF
TGTGCCAGCCAACTAGCGGGGGGCTACAATGAGCAGTTCTTC
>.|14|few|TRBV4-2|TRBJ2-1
CASSQATGSNEQFF
TGTGCCAGCAGCCAAGCGACAGGAAGCAATGAGCAGTTCTTC
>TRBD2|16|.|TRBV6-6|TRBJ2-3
CASSLGGALSTDTQYF
TGTGCCAGCAGCCTCGGGGGGGCTCTGAGCACAGATACGCAGTATTTT
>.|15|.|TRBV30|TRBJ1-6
CAYDTGFNVDSPLHF
TGTGCCTATGATACGGGTTTTAACGTAGATTCACCCCTCCACTTT
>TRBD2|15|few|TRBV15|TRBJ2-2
CATSRALGGTGELFF
TGTGCCACCAGCAGAGCCCTGGGAGGGACCGGGGAGCTGTTTTTT
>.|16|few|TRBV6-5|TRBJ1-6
CASSYSKGRASSPLHF
TGTGCCAGCAGTTACTCGAAGGGCAGGGCGTCCTCACCCCTCCACTTT
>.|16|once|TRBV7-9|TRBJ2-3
CASSLVEGGLRNTQYF
TGTGCCAGCAGCTTAGTCGAGGGGGGGTTGAGAAATACGCAGTATTTT
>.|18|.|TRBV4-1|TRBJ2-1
CASSQEGGTGGDYNEQFF
TGCGCCAGCAGCCAAGAGGGAGGGACGGGGGGCGATTACAATGAGCAGTTCTTC
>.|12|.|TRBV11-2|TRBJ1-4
CASSLQGEKLFF
TGTGCCAGCAGTCTCCAGGGTGAAAAACTGTTTTTT
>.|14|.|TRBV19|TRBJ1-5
CASSNPAASQPQHF
TGTGCCAGTAGTAATCCCGCCGCGTCTCAGCCCCAGCATTTT
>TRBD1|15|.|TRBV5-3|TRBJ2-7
CARSLGGQGIYEQYF
TGTGCCAGAAGCTTGGGGGGACAGGGAATCTACGAGCAGTACTTC
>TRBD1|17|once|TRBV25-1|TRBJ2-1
CASKKSQGALAGNEQFF
TGTGCCAGCAAAAAATCCCAGGGGGCCTTGGCGGGCAATGAGCAGTTCTTC
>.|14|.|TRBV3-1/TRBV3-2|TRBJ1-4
CASSQDSGDEKLFF
TGTGCCAGCAGCCAAGATTCGGGGGACGAAAAACTGTTTTTT
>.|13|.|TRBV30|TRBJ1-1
CAWSATANTEAFF
TGTGCCTGGAGTGCGACAGCGAACACTGAAGCTTTCTTT
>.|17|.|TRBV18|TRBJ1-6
CASSPPAYSGVNSPLHF
TGTGCCAGCTCACCACCGGCATACTCCGGGGTTAATTCACCCCTCCACTTT
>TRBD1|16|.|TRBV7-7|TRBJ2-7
CASSSLTGRPLYEQYF
TGTGCCAGCAGCTCGCTGACAGGGCGGCCTCTCTACGAGCAGTACTTC
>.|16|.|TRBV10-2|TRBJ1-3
CASSETAVLSGNTIYF
TGCGCCAGCAGTGAGACAGCCGTGCTTTCTGGAAACACCATATATTTT
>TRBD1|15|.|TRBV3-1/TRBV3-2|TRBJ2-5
CASSPGQGRLETQYF
TGTGCCAGCAGCCCGGGACAGGGACGCTTGGAGACCCAGTACTTC
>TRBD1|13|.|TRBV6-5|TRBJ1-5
CASRTGISQPQHF
TGTGCCAGCAGGACAGGGATTAGTCAGCCCCAGCATTTT
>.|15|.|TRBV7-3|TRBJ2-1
CASSFYPSSYNEQFF
TGTGCCAGCAGCTTTTATCCTAGCTCCTACAATGAGCAGTTCTTC